These 17 T cell receptor beta chains originate from one sample sequenced in a study of response to subunit inactivated influenza vaccine. TCRdb redid the calling of the RT-PCR reads with MiXCR, one entry per CDR3 protein. The table lists 150,000 to 200,000 distinct CDR3 sequences, around 12% of them singletons, with 25% to 30% in the top ten. This sample also appeared in a second study, on T cells expressing NK-cell markers. That source notes: It was by 5'RACE template switching with UMIs that TCR beta cDNA was made.

The sequencing used CD8+ T cells sorted from PBMCs, collected approximately 13 days after vaccination. These receptors originate from a man in his fifties or sixties who received an inactivated influenza vaccine.

The chain is built from TRBV12-3 or TRBV12-4 and TRBJ2-7, with TRBD2 identical over 8 bases. J gave up 3 bases and V 4 bases, and 8 bases lay outside the gene matches. There are 15 residues in the CDR3. The CDR3 DNA sequence: TGTGCCAGCAGTTCGAAAGTCAGCGGGAGCTACGAGCAGTACTTC. Its translation: CASSSKVSGSYEQYF.

The chain links TRBV12-3 or TRBV12-4 to TRBJ1-6; D is unresolved. The CDR3 has 14 amino acids. The V and J ends lost 5 bases and 10 bases respectively, with 15 bases between them. The CDR3 loop reads CASSLDGRQSPLHF. The CDR3 DNA reads TGTGCCAGCAGTCTGGACGGAAGGCAATCACCCCTCCACTTT.

In its sample, this clonotype was seen many times. The chain employs TRBV6-5 and TRBJ2-3, with D maybe TRBD2 (6 bases). The CDR3 loop spans 14 amino acids. Trimming cost V 1 base and J 4 bases, with 9 bases left between them. From germline, CDR1 is MNHEY and CDR2 SVGAGI. The CDR3 region is CASSYFAGSDTQYF. In DNA, the CDR3 is TGTGCCAGCAGTTACTTCGCGGGGTCAGATACGCAGTATTTT.

In its sample, this clonotype was seen a few times. The junction shows a germline mismatch at one end, possibly a read error. The rearrangement links TRBV10-3 to TRBJ1-5; 8 positions match TRBD1. CDR1 is ENHRY and CDR2 is SYGVKD in the germline V gene. CDR3 length: 17 residues. In DNA form, the CDR3 reads TGTGCCAGCAGTGAGTCAGGGGGCGCGGGGTTCGGTCAGCCCCAGCATTTT. It encodes CASSESGGAGFGQPQHF.

This chain joins TRBV19 and TRBJ2-1; 7 nucleotides match TRBD2. Germline lookup yields CDR1 LNHDA and CDR2 SQIVND (reference sequence). The CDR3 is 16 amino acids. V gave up 5 bases and J gave up 4 bases; unmatched junction bases: 11. The CDR3 nucleotides are TGTGCCAGTAGTCCCTACCGGACTAGGGGATACAATGAGCAGTTCTTC. It codes for CASSPYRTRGYNEQFF.

This chain connects TRBV30 to TRBJ2-7; D remains ambiguous. The CDR3 spans 12 residues. Germline assignment: CDR1 GTSNPN and CDR2 SVGIG (reference sequence). The V and J ends lost 2 bases and 7 bases respectively, with 12 bases between them. The DNA of the CDR3 is TGTGCCTGGAGTTCGACGGCCCTGGAGCAGTACTTC. The encoded protein is CAWSSTALEQYF.

This clonotype was counted a few times. The chain has TRBV7-9 and TRBJ2-3, with D perhaps matching TRBD2 (5 bases). Trimming shortened V by 10 bases and J by 0 bases, and 17 bases separated the two germline ends. Germline CDR1 is SEHNR and CDR2 is FQNEAQ (reference sequence). The CDR3 contains 15 residues. The chain's CDR3 is CANSGLEFSTDTQYF. The CDR3 nucleotides are TGTGCCAACTCCGGACTGGAGTTTAGCACAGATACGCAGTATTTT. Variable domain in full (rest from reference TRBV7-9 and TRBJ2-3): DTGVSQNPRHKITKRGQNVTFRCDPISEHNRLYWYRQTLGQGPEFLTYFQNEAQLEKSRLLSDRFSAERPKGSFSTLEIQRTEQGDSAMYLCANSGLEFSTDTQYFGPGTRLTVL.

This clonotype was seen at least ten times. The rearrangement links TRBV7-6 to TRBJ2-7; 7 bases match TRBD2. Trimming removed 4 bases from V and 2 bases from J; junction bases left unmatched: 17. This CDR3 is 18 amino acids long. Germline assignment: CDR1 SGHVS and CDR2 FNYEAQ. CDR3 sequence reads: CASSSVTRDYGIAYEQYF. The DNA of the CDR3 is TGTGCCAGCAGCTCAGTGACCCGGGACTATGGAATCGCCTACGAGCAGTACTTC.

This clonotype was seen many times. For the CDR3, the DNA is TGTGCCAGCAGCTTAGTTTTCGGACAGGGGGCTTACGAGCAGTTCTTC. As protein: CASSLVFGQGAYEQFF. The rearrangement links TRBV11-2 to TRBJ2-1, with 11 positions matching TRBD1. CDR1 is SGHAT and CDR2 is FQNNGV in the germline V gene. This CDR3 comprises 16 residues. Losses at the gene ends were 1 base for V and 10 bases for J; bases not matched to a gene: 9. Variable domain in full (rest from reference TRBV11-2 and TRBJ2-1): EAGVAQSPRYKIIEKRQSVAFWCNPISGHATLYWYQQILGQGPKLLIQFQNNGVVDDSQLPKDRFSAERLKGVDSTLKIQPAKLEDSAVYLCASSLVFGQGAYEQFFGPGTRLTVL.

The V and J genes are TRBV12-3 or TRBV12-4 and TRBJ1-5; possibly TRBD1 for D (6 bases). With 4 bases removed from V and 0 bases from J, the gap between germline ends came to 13 bases. This CDR3 has 16 amino acids. In DNA, the CDR3 is TGTGCCAGCAGTTCTTCCCGGGACAATAGCAATCAGCCCCAGCATTTT. Translating gives CASSSSRDNSNQPQHF.

In its sample, this clonotype was seen many times. This chain joins TRBV10-3 and TRBJ2-1; 9 nucleotides align to TRBD2. From germline, CDR1 is ENHRY and CDR2 SYGVKD. Trimming took 3 bases from V and 9 from J; bases not matched to a gene: 6. This CDR3 region has 14 residues. The CDR3 sequence: CAISDPSGMAEQFF. DNA of the CDR3: TGTGCCATCAGTGATCCTAGCGGGATGGCTGAGCAGTTCTTC.

This clonotype turned up a few times. The CDR3 DNA follows: TGCGCCAGCAGCCAACGACAGGTCACCGGGGAGCTGTTTTTT. This encodes CASSQRQVTGELFF. J is TRBJ2-2 and V is TRBV4-1; weak D call: TRBD1 (6 bases). The CDR3 contains 14 residues. Per the germline V gene, CDR1 is MGHRA and CDR2 is YSYEKL. V lost 2 bases, J lost 4 bases, and 8 bases lay in between.

A few counts support this clonotype. This chain links TRBV28 with TRBJ2-5; 13 bases align to TRBD2. In germline, CDR1 is MDHEN, CDR2 SYDVKM. CDR3 length equals 16 residues. J was trimmed by 2 bases and V by 6 bases; bases with no gene match: 6. The CDR3 here is CASSPQLAGGQETQYF. CDR3 nucleotide sequence: TGTGCCAGCAGCCCCCAACTAGCGGGAGGGCAAGAGACCCAGTACTTC.

This clonotype was seen many times. CDR3 sequence reads: CASSSYPGTRFYNEQFF. In DNA form, the CDR3 reads TGTGCCAGCAGCTCTTACCCCGGGACTAGGTTTTACAATGAGCAGTTCTTC. The V call is TRBV7-9, the J call TRBJ2-1, with TRBD2 identical over 8 bases. The CDR3 extends over 17 amino acids. The germline V gene encodes CDR1 SEHNR and CDR2 FQNEAQ (reference sequence). V shed 4 bases and J 4 bases; nucleotides not matched to a gene: 12.

This clonotype was counted only a few times. The chain carries TRBV11-1 and TRBJ2-1; 10 nucleotides align to TRBD2. The CDR3 loop spans 19 amino acids. Germline CDR1 reads SGHAT; CDR2 reads FQDESV (reference sequence). V was pared by 2 bases and J by 3 bases, with 13 bases of the junction left unmatched. The CDR3 here is CASSLRVGLAETFYNEQFF. The CDR3 DNA reads TGTGCCAGCAGCTTACGGGTTGGACTAGCGGAAACTTTCTACAATGAGCAGTTCTTC. The full variable domain, completed using reference TRBV11-1 and TRBJ2-1, is EAEVAQSPRYKITEKSQAVAFWCDPISGHATLYWYRQILGQGPELLVQFQDESVVDDSQLPKDRFSAERLKGVDSTLKIQPAELGDSAMYLCASSLRVGLAETFYNEQFFGPGTRLTVL.

This chain links TRBV27 with TRBJ2-5; TRBD1 matches 7 bases. CDR1 and CDR2 from the germline V gene are MNHEY and SMNVEV (reference sequence). The J segment lost 4 bases and the V segment lost 6 bases, leaving 5 bases of the junction unmatched. The CDR3 totals 13 residues. DNA of the CDR3: TGTGCCAGCAGAGGCTACAGGGGAGAGACCCAGTACTTC. Amino acids: CASRGYRGETQYF.

V and J are TRBV12-3 or TRBV12-4 and TRBJ2-7; unclear D gene. The CDR3 sequence is 14 residues long. The V end lost 3 bases, the J end lost 4 bases, and 13 bases lay between the germline ends. In DNA, the CDR3 is TGTGCCAGCAGTTTTGGCGCAGGCTTTTACGAGCAGTACTTC. Translation gives CASSFGAGFYEQYF.